A selection of T cell receptor beta chains follows, all from one sample in a study of identical twins. TCRdb used MiXCR to reprocess the 5' RACE reads, holding one entry per CDR3 protein. In the table there are some 590,000 distinct CDR3 sequences, around a tenth of which are singletons. This sample was shared with a second study, whose subject was yellow fever vaccine responses in identical twins.

Material: PBMCs. The receptors derive from a woman under 30 in good health. Each CDR3 is given with its conserved first and last residue. Fields, in order: CDR3 protein, CDR3 DNA, clone size, D gene, J gene, V gene. The D gene is left open where the match is weak. Expanded clones get a size class; other rows say once, few or many, or leave the size out.

CDR3aa: CAWSRGQGTDTQYF
CDR3nt: TGTGCCTGGAGTAGGGGGCAGGGCACAGATACGCAGTATTTT
abundance: few
d_gene: TRBD1
j_gene: TRBJ2-3
v_gene: TRBV30

CDR3aa: CASSLNAGTYPKVGKSEQYF
CDR3nt: TGTGCCAGCAGCTTAAATGCCGGGACCTACCCCAAGGTGGGGAAGTCCGAGCAGTACTTC
abundance: few
d_gene: NA
j_gene: TRBJ2-7
v_gene: TRBV7-6

CDR3aa: CSARSSGSGGGKNIQYF
CDR3nt: TGCAGTGCTAGGTCTAGCGGGAGTGGTGGTGGCAAAAACATTCAGTACTTC
abundance: NA
d_gene: TRBD2
j_gene: TRBJ2-4
v_gene: TRBV20-1

CDR3aa: CAWSIADTQYF
CDR3nt: TGTGCCTGGAGTATCGCAGATACGCAGTATTTT
abundance: NA
d_gene: NA
j_gene: TRBJ2-3
v_gene: TRBV30

CDR3aa: CAISIKTGGPYEQYF
CDR3nt: TGTGCCATCAGTATAAAGACAGGGGGCCCCTACGAGCAGTACTTC
abundance: many
d_gene: TRBD1
j_gene: TRBJ2-7
v_gene: TRBV10-3

CDR3aa: CASSSRGGPFNGYTF
CDR3nt: TGTGCCAGCAGCTCCCGGGGTGGGCCCTTCAATGGCTACACCTTC
abundance: few
d_gene: NA
j_gene: TRBJ1-2
v_gene: TRBV7-2

CDR3aa: CASSSLTGKSNQPQHF
CDR3nt: TGTGCCAGCAGTTCCCTAACAGGGAAGAGTAATCAGCCCCAGCATTTT
abundance: NA
d_gene: NA
j_gene: TRBJ1-5
v_gene: TRBV27

CDR3aa: CASSGTSTYEQYF
CDR3nt: TGCGCCAGCAGCGGGACTAGCACCTACGAGCAGTACTTC
abundance: few
d_gene: TRBD2
j_gene: TRBJ2-7
v_gene: TRBV4-1

CDR3aa: CASSPRRGFTDTQYF
CDR3nt: TGTGCCAGCAGCCCGAGGCGGGGGTTCACAGATACGCAGTATTTT
abundance: few
d_gene: TRBD2
j_gene: TRBJ2-3
v_gene: TRBV11-2

CDR3aa: CASSHKSRDSAYEQYF
CDR3nt: TGTGCCAGCAGCCACAAAAGTAGGGACTCTGCCTACGAGCAGTACTTC
abundance: many
d_gene: NA
j_gene: TRBJ2-7
v_gene: TRBV4-2

CDR3aa: CASSIYRNSYNEQFF
CDR3nt: TGTGCCAGCAGCATATACAGGAATTCCTACAATGAGCAGTTCTTC
abundance: few
d_gene: NA
j_gene: TRBJ2-1
v_gene: TRBV7-2

CDR3aa: CAISEPDRGPYNEQFF
CDR3nt: TGTGCCATCAGTGAGCCGGACAGGGGTCCATACAATGAGCAGTTCTTC
abundance: NA
d_gene: TRBD1
j_gene: TRBJ2-1
v_gene: TRBV10-3

CDR3aa: CASSVGSGGGTEQYF
CDR3nt: TGTGCCAGCAGCGTAGGGAGCGGGGGGGGCACCGAGCAGTACTTC
abundance: many
d_gene: TRBD2
j_gene: TRBJ2-7
v_gene: TRBV9

CDR3aa: CSGTGITDTQYF
CDR3nt: TGCAGCGGGACAGGGATCACAGATACGCAGTATTTT
abundance: many
d_gene: TRBD1
j_gene: TRBJ2-3
v_gene: TRBV29-1

CDR3aa: CASSPPGQGTGANVLTF
CDR3nt: TGTGCCAGCTCACCGCCGGGACAGGGGACTGGGGCCAACGTCCTGACTTTC
abundance: few
d_gene: TRBD1
j_gene: TRBJ2-6
v_gene: TRBV18

CDR3aa: CSVGTGTTNEKLFF
CDR3nt: TGCAGCGTGGGGACAGGGACCACTAATGAAAAACTGTTTTTT
abundance: NA
d_gene: TRBD1
j_gene: TRBJ1-4
v_gene: TRBV29-1